This T cell receptor (beta chain) was identified in a study of molecular identifiers for immune sequencing clone quantification. General study findings and limits: Clone sizes could be underestimated for highly expanded clones when identical TCR molecules share a barcode.

Sorted cell numbers of roughly 20,000 to 1,100,000, with 10%, 30% or 50% RNA, served as input for naive CD8 libraries. TCRdb reanalysed the PCR reads using MiXCR and keeps one entry per CDR3 protein. This table holds around 480,000 distinct CDR3 sequences, under 30% found once. With respect to this clonotype: Antigen: not known.

The germline V gene encodes CDR1 MNHEY and CDR2 SMNVEV (reference sequence). V was shortened by 7 bases and J by 6 bases, with 21 bases between the two germline ends. The CDR3 has 15 amino acids. The V call is TRBV27, the J call TRBJ1-2, with D perhaps matching TRBD1 (6 bases). Material: naive CD8+ T cells from blood, with Jurkat cell RNA spiked in. Subset given: FACS-sorted CD8+CD4-CCR7+CD45RA+ naive T cells. This TCR was sampled from a human donor in good health. Some libraries in this study had Jurkat cell RNA spiked in. CDR3 sequence: CASTPAGAIGDGYTF. In DNA form, the CDR3 reads TGTGCCAGCACCCCGGCGGGGGCTATTGGCGATGGCTACACCTTC.